This T cell receptor (beta chain) was obtained from a study of T cell changes during pregnancy in multiple sclerosis. TCRdb keeps only in-frame clones here, not all; method: immunoSEQ multiplex PCR. The table includes about 79,000 clones, approximately 92% detected once. The ends were cut back, 2 bases at V and 3 bases at J, with 9 bases in the middle. The germline V gene encodes CDR1 MNHEY and CDR2 SVGAGI. The CDR3 runs 14 residues. The source of this sequence is a female donor in good health, enrolled as a control in a pregnancy study. The chain carries TRBV6-5 and TRBJ2-3, with D possibly matching TRBD1 (5 bases). The specimen comprised peripheral blood, sampled in the second trimester of pregnancy. This chain's CDR3 is CASSYGRGTDTQYF. The DNA for the CDR3 is TGTGCCAGCAGTTACGGTAGGGGAACAGATACGCAGTATTTT.